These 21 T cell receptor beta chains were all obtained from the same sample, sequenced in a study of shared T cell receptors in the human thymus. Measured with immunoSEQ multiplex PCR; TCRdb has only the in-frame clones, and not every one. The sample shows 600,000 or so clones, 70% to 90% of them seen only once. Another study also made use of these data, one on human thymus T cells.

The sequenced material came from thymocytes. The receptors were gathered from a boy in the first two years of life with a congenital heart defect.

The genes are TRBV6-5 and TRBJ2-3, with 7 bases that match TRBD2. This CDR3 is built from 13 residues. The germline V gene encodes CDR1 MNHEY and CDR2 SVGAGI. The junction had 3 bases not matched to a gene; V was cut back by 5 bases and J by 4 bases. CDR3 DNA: TGTGCCAGCAGTACTAGCGACGCAGATACGCAGTATTTT. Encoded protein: CASSTSDADTQYF.

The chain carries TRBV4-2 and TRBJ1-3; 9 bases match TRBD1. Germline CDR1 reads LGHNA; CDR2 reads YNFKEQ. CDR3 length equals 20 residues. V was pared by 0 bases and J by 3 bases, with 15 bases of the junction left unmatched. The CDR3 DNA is TGTGCCAGCAGCCAAGAATTGGGGGACAGGGTGGGCTCTGGTGGAAACACCATATATTTT. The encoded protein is CASSQELGDRVGSGGNTIYF.

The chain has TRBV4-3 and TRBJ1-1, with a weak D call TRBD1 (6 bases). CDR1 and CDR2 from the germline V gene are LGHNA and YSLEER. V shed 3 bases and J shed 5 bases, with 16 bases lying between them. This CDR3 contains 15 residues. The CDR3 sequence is CASSHVTGIQTEAFF. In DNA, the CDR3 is TGCGCCAGCAGCCACGTAACAGGGATTCAAACTGAAGCTTTCTTT.

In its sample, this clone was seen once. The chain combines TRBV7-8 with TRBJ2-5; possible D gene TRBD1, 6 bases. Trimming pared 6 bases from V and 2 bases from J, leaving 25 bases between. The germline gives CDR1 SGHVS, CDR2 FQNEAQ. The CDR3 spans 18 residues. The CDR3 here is CASRSGAGTRGPQETQYF. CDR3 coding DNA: TGTGCCAGCAGGTCAGGCGCCGGGACCAGGGGCCCTCAAGAGACCCAGTACTTC.

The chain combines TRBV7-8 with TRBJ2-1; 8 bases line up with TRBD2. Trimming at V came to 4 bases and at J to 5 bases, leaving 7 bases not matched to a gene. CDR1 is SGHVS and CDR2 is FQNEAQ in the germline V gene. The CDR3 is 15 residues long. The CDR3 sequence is CASSSRGTSHNEQFF. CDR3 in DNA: TGTGCCAGCAGCTCAAGAGGGACTAGTCACAATGAGCAGTTCTTC.

CDR3 DNA sequence: TGTGCCAGCAGTTTATCAAGGTCCGAGGGCCCAGAGACCCAGTACTTC. It is translated as CASSLSRSEGPETQYF. The genes are TRBV27 and TRBJ2-5, with D possibly matching TRBD2 (5 bases). The CDR3 covers 16 residues. Trimming removed 0 bases at V and 4 bases at J, with 15 bases between. The germline CDR1 and CDR2 sequences are MNHEY and SMNVEV (reference sequence).

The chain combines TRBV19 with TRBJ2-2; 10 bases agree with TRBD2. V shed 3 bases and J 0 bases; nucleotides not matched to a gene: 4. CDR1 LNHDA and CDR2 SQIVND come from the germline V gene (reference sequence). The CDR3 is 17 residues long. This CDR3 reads CASSIYGLAANTGELFF. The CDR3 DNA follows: TGTGCCAGTAGTATCTACGGACTAGCGGCGAACACCGGGGAGCTGTTTTTT.

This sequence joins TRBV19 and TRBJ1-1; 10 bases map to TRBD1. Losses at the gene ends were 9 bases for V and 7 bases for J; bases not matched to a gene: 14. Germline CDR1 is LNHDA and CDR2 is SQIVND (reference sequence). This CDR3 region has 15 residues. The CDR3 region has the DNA TGTGCCAGCCACCCGGAGGACAGGGGGAAAAGTGAAGCTTTCTTT. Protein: CASHPEDRGKSEAFF.

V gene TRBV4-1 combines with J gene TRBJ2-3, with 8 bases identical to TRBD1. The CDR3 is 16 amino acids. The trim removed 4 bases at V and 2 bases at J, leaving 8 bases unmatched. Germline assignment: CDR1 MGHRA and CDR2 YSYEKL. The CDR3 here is CASSLNQGALTDTQYF. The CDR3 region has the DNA TGCGCCAGCAGCCTAAATCAGGGGGCCCTCACAGATACGCAGTATTTT.

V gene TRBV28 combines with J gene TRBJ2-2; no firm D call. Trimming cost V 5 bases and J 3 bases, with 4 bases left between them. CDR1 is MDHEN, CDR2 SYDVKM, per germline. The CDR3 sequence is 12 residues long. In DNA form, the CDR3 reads TGTGCCAGCAGTCGGGACACCGGGGAGCTGTTTTTT. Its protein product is CASSRDTGELFF.

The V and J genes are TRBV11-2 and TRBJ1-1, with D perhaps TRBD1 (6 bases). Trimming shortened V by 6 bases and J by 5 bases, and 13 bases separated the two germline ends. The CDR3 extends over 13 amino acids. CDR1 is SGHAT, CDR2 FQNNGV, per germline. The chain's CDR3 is CASRRNRDTEAFF. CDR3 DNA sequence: TGTGCCAGCAGACGTAACAGGGATACTGAAGCTTTCTTT.

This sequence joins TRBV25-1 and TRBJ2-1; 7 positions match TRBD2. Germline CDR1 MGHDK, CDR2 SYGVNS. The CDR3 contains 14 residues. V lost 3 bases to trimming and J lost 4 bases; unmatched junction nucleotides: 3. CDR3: CASSDPSGYNEQFF. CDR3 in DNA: TGTGCCAGCAGTGACCCTAGCGGTTACAATGAGCAGTTCTTC.

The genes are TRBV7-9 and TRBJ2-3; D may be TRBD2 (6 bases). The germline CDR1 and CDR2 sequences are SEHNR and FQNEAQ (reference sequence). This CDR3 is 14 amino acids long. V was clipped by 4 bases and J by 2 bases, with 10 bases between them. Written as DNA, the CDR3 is TGTGCCAGCAGCTGGGGACTTATCACAGATACGCAGTATTTT. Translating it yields CASSWGLITDTQYF.

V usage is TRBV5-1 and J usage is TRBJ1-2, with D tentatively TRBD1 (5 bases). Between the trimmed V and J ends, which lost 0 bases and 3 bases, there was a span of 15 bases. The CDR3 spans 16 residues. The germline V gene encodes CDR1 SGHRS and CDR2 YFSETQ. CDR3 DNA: TGCGCCAGCAGCTTGGCTCTGGGGGGACGAGACTATGGCTACACCTTC. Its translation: CASSLALGGRDYGYTF.

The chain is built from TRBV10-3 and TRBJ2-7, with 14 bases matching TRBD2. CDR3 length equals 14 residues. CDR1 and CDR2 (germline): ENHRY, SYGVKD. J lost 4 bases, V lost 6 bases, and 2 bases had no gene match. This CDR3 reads CAIRGLAGDYEQYF. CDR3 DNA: TGTGCCATCAGGGGACTAGCGGGAGATTACGAGCAGTACTTC.

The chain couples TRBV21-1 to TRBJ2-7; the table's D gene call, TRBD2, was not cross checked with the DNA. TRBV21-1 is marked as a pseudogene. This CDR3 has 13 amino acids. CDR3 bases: TGTGCCAGCAGCAAATTCGGTGAGGGCGAGCAGTACTTC. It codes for CASSKFGEGEQYF.

CDR3 region: CASSFSAGGQTDTQYF. The CDR3 DNA is TGTGCCAGCAGTTTTTCGGCGGGAGGGCAGACAGATACGCAGTATTTT. V gene TRBV28 combines with J gene TRBJ2-3; 9 bases align to TRBD2. Unmatched junction bases numbered 7, after V lost 3 bases and J lost 3 bases. CDR1 and CDR2 (germline): MDHEN, SYDVKM. The CDR3 loop spans 16 amino acids.

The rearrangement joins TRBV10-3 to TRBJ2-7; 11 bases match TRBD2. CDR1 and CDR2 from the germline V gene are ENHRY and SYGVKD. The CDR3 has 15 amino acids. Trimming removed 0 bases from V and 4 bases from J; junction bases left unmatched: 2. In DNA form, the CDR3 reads TGTGCCATCAGTGAGTCCCGGACTAGCGGGTACGAGCAGTACTTC. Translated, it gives CAISESRTSGYEQYF.

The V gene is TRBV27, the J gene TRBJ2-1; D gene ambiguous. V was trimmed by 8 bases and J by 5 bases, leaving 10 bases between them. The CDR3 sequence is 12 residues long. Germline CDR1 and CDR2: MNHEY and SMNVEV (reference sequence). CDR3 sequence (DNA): TGTGCCAGCGCAGGCCAGAACAATGAGCAGTTCTTC. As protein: CASAGQNNEQFF.

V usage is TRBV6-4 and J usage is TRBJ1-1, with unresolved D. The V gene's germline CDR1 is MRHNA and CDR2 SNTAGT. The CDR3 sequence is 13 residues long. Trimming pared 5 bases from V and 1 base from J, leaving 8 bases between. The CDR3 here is CASSSQKNTEAFF. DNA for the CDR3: TGTGCCAGCAGTTCGCAGAAGAACACTGAAGCTTTCTTT.

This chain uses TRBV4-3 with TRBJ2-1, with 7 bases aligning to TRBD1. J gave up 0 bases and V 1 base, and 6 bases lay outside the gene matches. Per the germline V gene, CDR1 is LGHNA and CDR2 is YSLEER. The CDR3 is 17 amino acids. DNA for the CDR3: TGCGCCAGCAGCCAAGTCCCGACAGGGAGCTCCTACAATGAGCAGTTCTTC. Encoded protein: CASSQVPTGSSYNEQFF.